These T cell receptor beta chains were read from a single sample in a study of cytomegalovirus exposure and HLA in healthy donors. The protocol was immunoSEQ multiplex PCR, while the TCRdb copy is restricted to in-frame clones and leaves out a portion. The sample records approximately 180,000 clones, about 90% being singletons. Sequenced sample: PBMCs. These receptors came from a girl less than two years old in good health and CMV-seronegative. Each CDR3 is given with its conserved first and last residue. Fields, in order: CDR3 DNA, CDR3 protein, J gene, clone size, D gene, V gene. A D gene is named only where the DNA matches it firmly. Size is stated for part of the rows, as once, few or many counts, or as a class when the clone is expanded.

CDR3nt: TGTGCCAGCAGCTTACAGACATGGTTTGGACAGCCCCAGCATTTT
CDR3aa: CASSLQTWFGQPQHF
j_gene: TRBJ1-5
abundance: -
d_gene: -
v_gene: TRBV7-9

CDR3nt: TGTGCCTGGAGTGTGGAGGGCCAAGAGACCCAGTACTTC
CDR3aa: CAWSVEGQETQYF
j_gene: TRBJ2-5
abundance: -
d_gene: -
v_gene: TRBV30

CDR3nt: TGTGCCAGCAGAATAGGACAGGGCTATGGCTACACCTTC
CDR3aa: CASRIGQGYGYTF
j_gene: TRBJ1-2
abundance: -
d_gene: TRBD1
v_gene: TRBV28

CDR3nt: TGTGCCAGCAGCCAAGACAGGGGACACACCATATATTTT
CDR3aa: CASSQDRGHTIYF
j_gene: TRBJ1-3
abundance: -
d_gene: -
v_gene: TRBV4-2

CDR3nt: TGCGCCAGCAGGAACACAGGGGGGGAGACCCAGTACTTC
CDR3aa: CASRNTGGETQYF
j_gene: TRBJ2-5
abundance: -
d_gene: TRBD1
v_gene: TRBV5-1

CDR3nt: TGTGCCAGTAGTGACAGGGGGCCAGTCGAGCAGTACTTC
CDR3aa: CASSDRGPVEQYF
j_gene: TRBJ2-7
abundance: -
d_gene: TRBD1
v_gene: TRBV25-1

CDR3nt: TGTGCCAGCAGCTCAAAGGACAGGGATGGAAACACCATATATTTT
CDR3aa: CASSSKDRDGNTIYF
j_gene: TRBJ1-3
abundance: -
d_gene: TRBD1
v_gene: TRBV7-3

CDR3nt: TGTGCCAGCAGCCAGGCGGGGACTGAAGAGACCCAGTACTTC
CDR3aa: CASSQAGTEETQYF
j_gene: TRBJ2-5
abundance: -
d_gene: -
v_gene: TRBV9

CDR3nt: TGCGCCAGCAGCTTGTCCCAGCGGAGTCGGGACGAGCAGTACTTC
CDR3aa: CASSLSQRSRDEQYF
j_gene: TRBJ2-7
abundance: -
d_gene: -
v_gene: TRBV5-1

CDR3nt: TGTGCCAGCAGCTTAACTGGCCAGGGACACGGCTACACCTTC
CDR3aa: CASSLTGQGHGYTF
j_gene: TRBJ1-2
abundance: once
d_gene: -
v_gene: TRBV7-3

CDR3nt: TGTGCCAGCAGCCAAGGAGGTGGACAGCCGAACTATGGCTACACCTTC
CDR3aa: CASSQGGGQPNYGYTF
j_gene: TRBJ1-2
abundance: -
d_gene: -
v_gene: TRBV4-2

CDR3nt: TGTGCCAGCAGGATTCTAGCGGGAGACTCCGGGGAGCTGTTTTTT
CDR3aa: CASRILAGDSGELFF
j_gene: TRBJ2-2
abundance: -
d_gene: TRBD2
v_gene: TRBV7-6

CDR3nt: TGCAGTGCGGTACTAGGCCCGCAGTATTTT
CDR3aa: CSAVLGPQYF
j_gene: TRBJ2-3
abundance: -
d_gene: -
v_gene: TRBV20-1

CDR3nt: TGTGCCAGCAGTTACTCGGCCAGTGTCGACTACGAGCAGTACTTC
CDR3aa: CASSYSASVDYEQYF
j_gene: TRBJ2-7
abundance: -
d_gene: -
v_gene: TRBV6-5

CDR3nt: TGTGCCAGCAGCTTGCCCTACCCAGATACGCAGTATTTT
CDR3aa: CASSLPYPDTQYF
j_gene: TRBJ2-3
abundance: -
d_gene: -
v_gene: TRBV7-9

CDR3nt: TGTGCCAGCAGGAGAACCGTAGGCGGCTTTACAGAGACCCAGTACTTC
CDR3aa: CASRRTVGGFTETQYF
j_gene: TRBJ2-5
abundance: -
d_gene: -
v_gene: TRBV5-4

CDR3nt: TGTGCCAGCAGTGCAAATTATGGCTACACCTTC
CDR3aa: CASSANYGYTF
j_gene: TRBJ1-2
abundance: -
d_gene: -
v_gene: TRBV25-1

CDR3nt: TGTGCCTGGAGCCAGGACAGGGTTGGTCAGCCCCAGCATTTT
CDR3aa: CAWSQDRVGQPQHF
j_gene: TRBJ1-5
abundance: -
d_gene: TRBD1
v_gene: TRBV30

CDR3nt: TGTGCCATCAGTGGGGGACAGGGCGGGCAGCCCCAGCATTTT
CDR3aa: CAISGGQGGQPQHF
j_gene: TRBJ1-5
abundance: -
d_gene: TRBD1
v_gene: TRBV10-3

CDR3nt: TGTGCCAGCAGTGAAGCCGCCGCGGGGTATGGCTACACCTTC
CDR3aa: CASSEAAAGYGYTF
j_gene: TRBJ1-2
abundance: -
d_gene: -
v_gene: TRBV6-1

CDR3nt: TGTGCCAGCAGTTACGCAGGGACAGTGGGGACCTACGAGCAGTACTTC
CDR3aa: CASSYAGTVGTYEQYF
j_gene: TRBJ2-7
abundance: -
d_gene: TRBD1
v_gene: TRBV6-5

CDR3nt: TGTGCCAGCAGCGTAGGTAAGGGACAGGGCCCGATCTCTGGGGCCAACGTCCTGACTTTC
CDR3aa: CASSVGKGQGPISGANVLTF
j_gene: TRBJ2-6
abundance: -
d_gene: TRBD1
v_gene: TRBV9

CDR3nt: TGTGCCAGCAGCCCTGGGACTAGCGGGGTACCGGGCGAGGGCGAGCAGTACTTC
CDR3aa: CASSPGTSGVPGEGEQYF
j_gene: TRBJ2-7
abundance: -
d_gene: TRBD2
v_gene: TRBV9

CDR3nt: TGTGCCAGCAGCCCCGGGACAGGGCGCTCAGATACGCAGTATTTT
CDR3aa: CASSPGTGRSDTQYF
j_gene: TRBJ2-3
abundance: -
d_gene: TRBD1
v_gene: TRBV7-9

CDR3nt: TGTGCCAGCAGTGAAACGGACAGGGTCCACGAGCAGTACTTC
CDR3aa: CASSETDRVHEQYF
j_gene: TRBJ2-7
abundance: -
d_gene: TRBD1
v_gene: TRBV6-1

CDR3nt: TGTGCCAGCAGCAGTCAGCGGGGCCTTTCAGAGACCCAGTACTTC
CDR3aa: CASSSQRGLSETQYF
j_gene: TRBJ2-5
abundance: -
d_gene: TRBD2
v_gene: TRBV5-6

CDR3nt: TGTGCCAGCAGCCCTACCCCGAGTCTAGCGGGAGAAGATACGCAGTATTTT
CDR3aa: CASSPTPSLAGEDTQYF
j_gene: TRBJ2-3
abundance: -
d_gene: TRBD2
v_gene: TRBV7-3

CDR3nt: TGCGCCAGCAGCCAAGATCAGGGGGCGAACACCGGGGAGCTGTTTTTT
CDR3aa: CASSQDQGANTGELFF
j_gene: TRBJ2-2
abundance: -
d_gene: TRBD1
v_gene: TRBV4-1

CDR3nt: TGTGCCAGCAGTGCCCCCCGGGACAGGGCTTTGTTGAACTATGGCTACACCTTC
CDR3aa: CASSAPRDRALLNYGYTF
j_gene: TRBJ1-2
abundance: -
d_gene: TRBD1
v_gene: TRBV2

CDR3nt: TGTGCCAGCAGTTTGTGGCGGGGGCAAGAGACCCAGTACTTC
CDR3aa: CASSLWRGQETQYF
j_gene: TRBJ2-5
abundance: once
d_gene: TRBD2
v_gene: TRBV27